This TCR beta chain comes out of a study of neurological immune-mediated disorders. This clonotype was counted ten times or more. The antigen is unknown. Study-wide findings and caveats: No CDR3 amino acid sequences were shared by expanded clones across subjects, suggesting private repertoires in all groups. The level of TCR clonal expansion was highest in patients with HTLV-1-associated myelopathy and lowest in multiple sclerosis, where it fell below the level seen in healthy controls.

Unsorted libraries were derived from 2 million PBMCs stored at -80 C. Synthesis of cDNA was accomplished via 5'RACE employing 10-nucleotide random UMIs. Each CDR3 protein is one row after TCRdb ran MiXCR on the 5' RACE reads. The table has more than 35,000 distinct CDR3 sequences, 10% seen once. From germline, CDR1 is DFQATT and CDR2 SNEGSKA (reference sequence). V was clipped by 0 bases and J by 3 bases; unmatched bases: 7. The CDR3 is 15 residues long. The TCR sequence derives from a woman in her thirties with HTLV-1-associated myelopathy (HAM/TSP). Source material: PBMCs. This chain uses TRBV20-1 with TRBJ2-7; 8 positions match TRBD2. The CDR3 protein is CSARDGAGAIYEQYF. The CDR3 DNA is TGCAGTGCTAGAGATGGAGCGGGGGCCATCTACGAGCAGTACTTC.